What follows are 21 T cell receptor beta chains derived from one specimen sequenced in a study of cytomegalovirus exposure and HLA in healthy donors. 13 Jbeta primers and 60 Vbeta primers were used for the PCR. Profiled with immunoSEQ multiplex PCR; TCRdb holds only in-frame clones, not every one. The sample records approximately 120,000 clones, about 69% being singletons. Specimen: PBMCs. All receptors come from a man aged 25-45 years in good health and CMV-seronegative.

This clone was picked up one time. This chain connects TRBV4-1 to TRBJ2-7, with 10 bases that match TRBD1. This CDR3 spans 15 amino acids. V was clipped by 7 bases and J by 3 bases; unmatched bases: 9. Germline-derived CDR1 and CDR2 are MGHRA and YSYEKL. The CDR3 protein is CASILAGTGVYEQYV. The DNA for the CDR3 is TGCGCCAGCATCCTGGCCGGGACAGGGGTCTACGAGCAGTACGTC.

In its sample, this clone was seen once. The V call is TRBV30, the J call TRBJ2-3, with no clear D. The germline gives CDR1 GTSNPN, CDR2 SVGIG (reference sequence). Deletions cut 0 bases from V and 4 bases from J, with 17 bases between. The CDR3 sequence is 16 residues long. CDR3 DNA: TGTGCCTGGAGTGTAGGTCTTTCTCGGGTGGCAGATACGCAGTATTTT. This gives the protein CAWSVGLSRVADTQYF.

The V call is TRBV15, the J call TRBJ2-1; D ambiguous. The V end was cut by 1 base, the J end by 6 bases, with 10 bases between. The germline V gene encodes CDR1 LNHNV and CDR2 YYDKDF (reference sequence). The CDR3 runs 14 residues. Here the CDR3 reads CATSRGRSPNEQFF. CDR3 sequence (DNA): TGTGCCACCAGCAGAGGCAGATCGCCCAATGAGCAGTTCTTC.

This clone was recorded a few times. This sequence joins TRBV10-3 and TRBJ2-7, with 7 bases fitting TRBD1. Germline loops: CDR1 ENHRY, CDR2 SYGVKD. Unmatched junction bases numbered 7, after V lost 4 bases and J lost 4 bases. The CDR3 consists of 14 residues. CDR3 bases: TGTGCCATCAGTGTCCAGGGGGTTGAGTACGAGCAGTACTTC. Protein sequence: CAISVQGVEYEQYF.

J is TRBJ2-5 and V is TRBV6-5, with a weak D call TRBD2 (6 bases). TRBJ2-7 matches the DNA end more closely, so the J call is doubtful. This CDR3 contains 15 residues. CDR1 is MNHEY, CDR2 SVGAGI, per germline. For the CDR3, the DNA is TGTGCCAGCAGTTACTCAACTAGCTACGGAAACGAGCAGTACTTC. Translation: CASSYSTSYGNEQYF.

The chain carries TRBV4-1 and TRBJ2-7, with TRBD1 matching 10 bases. V gave up 6 bases and J gave up 2 bases; unmatched junction bases: 4. The germline V gene encodes CDR1 MGHRA and CDR2 YSYEKL. This CDR3 has 14 amino acids. The CDR3: CASSWDRGAYEQYF. In DNA form, the CDR3 reads TGCGCCAGCAGTTGGGACAGGGGCGCCTACGAGCAGTACTTC.

This clone occurred a few times. Other DNA sequences in the sample encode the same CDR3. This sequence joins TRBV7-2 and TRBJ1-5; D not resolved. This CDR3 contains 15 residues. The germline gives CDR1 SGHTA, CDR2 FQGNSA. V gave up 1 base and J gave up 3 bases, with 10 bases separating them. The CDR3 here is CASSLVGRDNQPQHF. The CDR3, as DNA: TGTGCCAGCAGCTTAGTTGGCCGGGACAATCAGCCCCAGCATTTT.

This chain joins TRBV29-1 and TRBJ1-5; 8 bases match TRBD1. V lost 7 bases to trimming and J lost 7 bases; unmatched junction nucleotides: 9. There are 13 residues in the CDR3. Germline CDR1 reads SQVTM; CDR2 reads ANQGSEA. This chain's CDR3 is CSASTGEDQPQHF. Written as DNA, the CDR3 is TGCAGCGCCTCGACAGGGGAGGACCAGCCCCAGCATTTT.

V usage is TRBV4-2 and J usage is TRBJ2-2, with D hard to call. V was shortened by 1 base and J by 5 bases, with 11 bases between the two germline ends. CDR3 length: 15 residues. The germline V gene encodes CDR1 LGHNA and CDR2 YNFKEQ. The CDR3 spells CASSQGATVTGELFF. CDR3 coding DNA: TGTGCCAGCAGCCAAGGGGCAACAGTTACCGGGGAGCTGTTTTTT.

The chain is built from TRBV30 and TRBJ2-3; a weak D match, TRBD2 (5 bases). Germline values: CDR1 GTSNPN, CDR2 SVGIG (reference sequence). This CDR3 has 15 residues. Trimming pared 0 bases from V and 2 bases from J, leaving 12 bases between. CDR3 region: CAWSVLPGTTDTQYF. CDR3 bases: TGTGCCTGGAGTGTATTGCCGGGAACCACAGATACGCAGTATTTT.

J is TRBJ2-3 and V is TRBV6-1, with unresolved D. Germline V gene data show CDR1 as MNHNS and CDR2 as SASEGT. CDR3 length: 15 residues. V lost 7 bases and J lost 1, with 15 bases in between. The CDR3 loop reads CASIRGIIGTDTQYF. CDR3 in DNA: TGTGCCAGCATACGTGGCATCATCGGCACAGATACGCAGTATTTT.

This chain connects TRBV7-9 to TRBJ2-3; 14 nucleotides align to TRBD2. Germline loops: CDR1 SEHNR, CDR2 FQNEAQ (reference sequence). The V gene end was trimmed by 5 bases and the J gene end by 5 bases; junction bases not matched to a gene: 3. The CDR3 covers 15 residues. In nucleotides, the CDR3 is TGTGCCAGCAGCCACGGGACTAGCGGGGGAGATACGCAGTATTTT. Encoded protein: CASSHGTSGGDTQYF.

The rearrangement links TRBV19 to TRBJ2-1; TRBD2 aligns across 8 bases. V lost 0 bases to trimming and J lost 7 bases; unmatched junction nucleotides: 14. The CDR3 runs 18 residues. Germline V gene lookup returns CDR1 LNHDA and CDR2 SQIVND (reference sequence). The CDR3 DNA reads TGTGCCAGTAGTATAGATCATAGGGGGAGCGGGAGTCGTAATGAGCAGTTCTTC. It yields the protein CASSIDHRGSGSRNEQFF.

The chain joins TRBV7-3 to TRBJ2-3, with no clear D. V was clipped by 2 bases and J by 6 bases, with 6 bases between them. From germline, CDR1 is SGHTA and CDR2 FQGTGA. The CDR3 is 12 residues long. CDR3 DNA: TGTGCCAGCAGCTTATCTAGTGATACGCAGTATTTT. Protein sequence: CASSLSSDTQYF. Using reference TRBV7-3 and TRBJ2-3 for the parts outside the CDR3, the full variable domain is GAGVSQTPSNKVTEKGKYVELRCDPISGHTALYWYRQSLGQGPEFLIYFQGTGAADDSGLPNDRFFAVRPEGSVSTLKIQRTERGDSAVYLCASSLSSDTQYFGPGTRLTVL.

The J gene is TRBJ1-1, the V gene TRBV7-2; D uncertain. CDR1 SGHTA and CDR2 FQGNSA come from the germline V gene. This CDR3 comprises 13 residues. The V and J ends lost 3 bases and 4 bases respectively, with 9 bases between them. The CDR3 loop reads CASSFQITTEAFF. The CDR3 DNA follows: TGTGCCAGCAGCTTTCAGATAACCACTGAAGCTTTCTTT.

CDR3 coding DNA: TGCGCCAGCAGCCAAGTAGCGCGGGGGAGGGAGACCCAGTACTTC. Amino acid sequence: CASSQVARGRETQYF. The gene calls are TRBV4-3 and TRBJ2-5, with 7 bases fitting TRBD2. Trimming removed 1 base from V and 5 bases from J; junction bases left unmatched: 7. Per germline, CDR1 LGHNA and CDR2 YSLEER. This CDR3 comprises 15 residues.

The chain employs TRBV7-2 and TRBJ2-5, with unresolved D. From germline, CDR1 is SGHTA and CDR2 FQGNSA. The CDR3 length is 12 residues. V was cut by 2 bases and J by 4 bases, with 5 bases left in between. The CDR3 DNA reads as TGTGCCAGCAGCTTAACCAGAGAGACCCAGTACTTC. This codes for CASSLTRETQYF.

J is TRBJ1-2 and V is TRBV7-2; D unclear. The ends were cut back, 5 bases at V and 0 bases at J, with 13 bases in the middle. This CDR3 contains 15 residues. Germline CDR1 is SGHTA and CDR2 is FQGNSA. The CDR3 sequence: CASSLRSHANYGYTF. CDR3 bases: TGTGCCAGCAGCCTACGGAGTCACGCTAACTATGGCTACACCTTC.

V is TRBV6-5 and J is TRBJ2-2; possibly TRBD2 for D (5 bases). The germline V gene has CDR1 MNHEY and CDR2 SVGAGI. V lost 8 bases to trimming and J lost 8 bases, with 12 bases between them. The CDR3 runs to 12 residues. The CDR3 DNA sequence: TGTGCCAGCGGAGGTCTGATGGGGGAGCTGTTTTTT. Its translation is CASGGLMGELFF.

On this clone itself: One junction end disagrees with the germline gene, perhaps due to a read error. The genes are TRBV9 and TRBJ2-5; 10 nucleotides match TRBD2. The CDR3 sequence is 17 residues long. Germline CDR1 reads SGDLS; CDR2 reads YYNGEE. Here the CDR3 reads CASTVGASGGGEETQYF. CDR3 sequence (DNA): TGTGCCAGCACCGTAGGAGCTAGCGGGGGTGGGGAAGAGACCCAGTACTTC.

The chain combines TRBV27 with TRBJ2-5; a possible D gene is TRBD1 (5 bases). CDR1 and CDR2 (germline): MNHEY, SMNVEV (reference sequence). CDR3 size: 14 residues. V dropped 5 bases and J dropped 2 bases, with 12 bases sitting between them. In nucleotides, the CDR3 is TGTGCCAGCAGTCTTTCAGGGTATCAAGAGACCCAGTACTTC. This gives the protein CASSLSGYQETQYF.